The 9 T cell receptor beta chains below were found in one sample sequenced in a study of blood T cell repertoires in COVID-19. Some clones are missing from TCRdb's copy, which holds only in-frame ones; the method was immunoSEQ multiplex PCR. The sample holds fewer than 150,000 clones, approximately 78% seen once. The sequencing sample was made of peripheral blood. These receptor sequences come from a woman older than 75 with acute or convalescent COVID-19.

The chain has TRBV24-1 and TRBJ1-5; possibly TRBD1 for D (5 bases). This CDR3 region has 13 residues. Trimming took 3 bases from V and 6 from J, leaving 8 bases between them. Germline-derived CDR1 and CDR2 are KGHDR and SFDVKD. The CDR3 sequence: CATSDRQGQPQHF. CDR3 nucleotide sequence: TGTGCCACCAGTGATAGGCAGGGTCAGCCCCAGCATTTT.

The V call is TRBV27, the J call TRBJ2-5; TRBD2 is a possible D gene (6 bases). The CDR3 contains 14 residues. V lost 6 bases to trimming and J lost 3 bases, with 14 bases between them. Germline V CDR1 and CDR2: MNHEY, SMNVEV (reference sequence). CDR3 DNA sequence: TGTGCCAGCAGGATACTAGCAGCAGAAGAGACCCAGTACTTC. Protein sequence: CASRILAAEETQYF.

The chain links TRBV12-5 to TRBJ2-3; TRBD1 aligns across 7 bases. The junction had 8 bases not matched to a gene; V was cut back by 6 bases and J by 11 bases. From germline, CDR1 is LGHNT and CDR2 FRNRAP. The CDR3 sequence is 12 residues long. CDR3 coding DNA: TGTGCTAGTGGCCTTAGATGGGACAGGCAGTATTTT. Encoded protein: CASGLRWDRQYF.

The rearrangement joins TRBV27 to TRBJ2-7; TRBD1 agrees at 10 bases. From germline, CDR1 is MNHEY and CDR2 SMNVEV (reference sequence). This CDR3 region has 15 residues. Trimming took 5 bases from V and 2 from J; bases not matched to a gene: 6. The CDR3 DNA reads TGTGCCAGCAGTCCCGCCGGGACAGGGGCCTACGAGCAGTACTTC. The encoded protein is CASSPAGTGAYEQYF.

The chain joins TRBV28 to TRBJ2-1, with 7 bases that match TRBD2. The CDR3 covers 14 residues. CDR1 MDHEN and CDR2 SYDVKM come from the germline V gene. J lost 8 bases, V lost 6 bases, and 10 bases had no gene match. The CDR3 loop reads CASRTGEGPDEQFF. The CDR3 DNA follows: TGTGCCAGCAGGACGGGGGAGGGCCCAGATGAGCAGTTCTTC. The full variable domain, with the rest looked up from reference TRBV28 and TRBJ2-1, is DVKVTQSSRYLVKRTGEKVFLECVQDMDHENMFWYRQDPGLGLRLIYFSYDVKMKEKGDIPEGYSVSREKKERFSLILESASTNQTSMYLCASRTGEGPDEQFFGPGTRLTVL.

This clone occurred once. The chain has TRBV27 and TRBJ1-2, with a weak D call TRBD1 (5 bases). Between the trimmed V and J ends, which lost 3 bases and 4 bases, there was a span of 9 bases. Germline CDR1 reads MNHEY; CDR2 reads SMNVEV (reference sequence). The CDR3 has 13 amino acids. CDR3: CASSLAGSYGYTF. In DNA, the CDR3 is TGTGCCAGCAGTTTGGCAGGGTCCTATGGCTACACCTTC.

This clone has only one observation. J is TRBJ2-5 and V is TRBV7-3; D may be TRBD2 (6 bases). Germline CDR1 is SGHTA and CDR2 is FQGTGA. V lost 6 bases and J 5 bases, leaving 13 bases between the germline ends. The length of the CDR3 is 13 residues. The CDR3 coding sequence is TGTGCCAGCAGTGTGGGGGGTTCGGAGACCCAGTACTTC. It specifies CASSVGGSETQYF. Full variable domain (outside the CDR3, taken from reference TRBV7-3 and TRBJ2-5): GAGVSQTPSNKVTEKGKYVELRCDPISGHTALYWYRQSLGQGPEFLIYFQGTGAADDSGLPNDRFFAVRPEGSVSTLKIQRTERGDSAVYLCASSVGGSETQYFGPGTRLLVL.

This clone was found once. The CDR3: CAISGTSGGYNEQFF. CDR3 coding DNA: TGTGCCATCAGTGGGACTAGCGGAGGATACAATGAGCAGTTCTTC. The chain has TRBV10-3 and TRBJ2-1, with 10 bases matching TRBD2. Germline loops: CDR1 ENHRY, CDR2 SYGVKD. This CDR3 has 15 residues. Germline trimming cut 4 bases from V and 4 bases from J; bases unmatched to any gene: 4.

This clone was recorded once. The chain couples TRBV7-9 to TRBJ2-6, with D possibly matching TRBD2 (7 bases). CDR1 is SEHNR and CDR2 is FQNEAQ in the germline V gene (reference sequence). CDR3 length: 18 amino acids. Trimming took off 5 bases at V and 0 bases at J, with 17 bases between the two ends. The CDR3 protein is CASSRGGTFISGANVLTF. The CDR3 nucleotides are TGTGCCAGCAGCAGGGGGGGCACCTTCATCTCTGGGGCCAACGTCCTGACTTTC.